These 23 T cell receptor beta chains were sequenced from one sample in a study of T cell responses to AZD1222 COVID-19 vaccine. Only in-frame clones appear in the TCRdb table, and some are missing; sequencing was by immunoSEQ multiplex PCR. This table holds 110,000 or so clones, approximately 88% found once. This specimen consisted of peripheral blood, obtained 28 days after the second AZD1222 dose. The receptor set was obtained from an adult who received the AZD1222 COVID-19 vaccine.

This clone appeared a few times. J is TRBJ2-1 and V is TRBV11-2; TRBD2 aligns across 10 bases. The junction had 9 bases not matched to a gene; V was cut back by 3 bases and J by 7 bases. CDR3 length equals 16 residues. Germline V gene data show CDR1 as SGHAT and CDR2 as FQNNGV. The CDR3: CASSFAGTSVRNEQFF. CDR3 nucleotides: TGTGCCAGCAGCTTCGCCGGGACTAGCGTTAGGAATGAGCAGTTCTTC.

V usage is TRBV12-3 or TRBV12-4 and J usage is TRBJ2-1; D gene uncertain. This CDR3 comprises 13 residues. Trimming took off 1 base at V and 3 bases at J, with 4 bases between the two ends. CDR3 in DNA: TGTGCCAGCAGTTTAGACTTCTACAATGAGCAGTTCTTC. Its protein product is CASSLDFYNEQFF.

This clone was seen more than once but under ten times. V is TRBV6-2 or TRBV6-3 and J is TRBJ2-1; TRBD1 aligns across 9 bases. This CDR3 is built from 14 residues. Unmatched junction bases numbered 8, after V lost 4 bases and J lost 10 bases. Germline assignment: CDR1 MNHEY and CDR2 SVGEGT. The CDR3 bases are TGTGCCAGCAGTTCGCCAACAGGGGGCAGCGAGCAGTTCTTC. Protein sequence: CASSSPTGGSEQFF.

The CDR3 protein is CASSQGPQNNQPQHF. Written as DNA, the CDR3 is TGTGCCAGCAGCCAAGGTCCACAGAACAATCAGCCCCAGCATTTT. The chain combines TRBV3-1 (or the pseudogene TRBV3-2) with TRBJ1-5; D ambiguous. V was clipped by 1 base and J by 3 bases, with 10 bases between them. CDR1 LGHDT and CDR2 YNNKEL come from the germline V gene (reference sequence). This CDR3 is built from 15 residues.

In its sample, this clone was seen once. The same CDR3 also results from other DNA sequences found in this sample. The rearrangement joins TRBV6-4 to TRBJ1-1; 9 bases line up with TRBD1. The CDR3 spans 14 residues. Trimming cost V 6 bases and J 2 bases; bases outside gene matches: 4. Germline V gives CDR1 MRHNA, CDR2 SNTAGT. The CDR3 region is CASSPGQGNTEAFF. CDR3 nucleotides: TGTGCCAGCAGCCCGGGACAGGGTAACACTGAAGCTTTCTTT.

The V call is TRBV6-4, the J call TRBJ1-1, with D hard to call. The CDR3 length is 13 residues. CDR1 and CDR2 (germline): MRHNA, SNTAGT. Trimming pared 4 bases from V and 1 base from J, leaving 7 bases between. In nucleotides, the CDR3 is TGTGCCAGCAGTGTAGAGGGGAACACTGAAGCTTTCTTT. This codes for CASSVEGNTEAFF.

The chain combines TRBV5-1 with TRBJ1-3; D ambiguous. Germline CDR1 reads SGHRS; CDR2 reads YFSETQ. The CDR3 contains 14 residues. The germline V and J ends were trimmed by 3 bases and 4 bases, with 11 bases remaining between them. The CDR3 protein is CASSSNLNGNTIYF. The CDR3 bases are TGCGCCAGCAGCTCAAATTTGAACGGAAACACCATATATTTT.

This chain joins TRBV6-6 and TRBJ1-2; possible D gene TRBD1, 5 bases. CDR1 MNHNY and CDR2 SVGAGI come from the germline V gene (reference sequence). CDR3 length equals 13 residues. Trimming pared 6 bases from V and 4 bases from J, leaving 12 bases between. CDR3: CASSLGTAYGYTF. The CDR3 region has the DNA TGTGCCAGCAGCCTAGGGACGGCCTATGGCTACACCTTC.

This clone appeared a single time. The chain joins TRBV11-3 to TRBJ2-1; TRBD2 aligns across 7 bases. The CDR3 length is 14 residues. V was pared by 1 base and J by 6 bases, with 3 bases of the junction left unmatched. Germline loops: CDR1 SGHNT, CDR2 YENEEA. CDR3 nucleotides: TGTGCCAGCAGCTTAGGGGGGGGAAGCAATGAGCAGTTCTTC. It translates to CASSLGGGSNEQFF.

This clone was observed a few times. The chain combines TRBV5-4 with TRBJ1-1; D might be TRBD1 (6 bases). This CDR3 is built from 14 residues. Trimming pared 2 bases from V and 6 bases from J, leaving 14 bases between. Looked up from germline, CDR1 is SGHNT and CDR2 is YYREEE (reference sequence). This chain's CDR3 is CASSFQGQKSEAFF. The CDR3 DNA reads TGTGCCAGCAGCTTCCAGGGACAAAAATCTGAAGCTTTCTTT.

The chain employs TRBV28 and TRBJ1-1; D gene ambiguous. Trimming removed 3 bases from V and 0 bases from J, with 11 bases in between. The CDR3 spans 15 residues. Germline V gene data show CDR1 as MDHEN and CDR2 as SYDVKM. CDR3 DNA: TGTGCCAGCAGTTTTCGACTAAGCATGAACACTGAAGCTTTCTTT. Translation gives CASSFRLSMNTEAFF.

The gene calls are TRBV30 and TRBJ2-7; D gene uncertain. Germline CDR1 GTSNPN, CDR2 SVGIG (reference sequence). V lost 5 bases, J lost 0 bases, and 11 bases lay in between. This CDR3 is 13 amino acids long. This chain's CDR3 is CAWGSLSSYEQYF. The CDR3 DNA reads TGTGCCTGGGGCAGCTTGAGCTCCTACGAGCAGTACTTC.

The chain couples TRBV10-1 to TRBJ2-2; D remains unclear. CDR1 is WNHNN and CDR2 is SYGVQD in the germline V gene (reference sequence). Trimming removed 6 bases at V and 2 bases at J, with 13 bases between. The CDR3 is 15 amino acids. The CDR3 here is CASSPGSSNTGELFF. The CDR3 DNA reads as TGCGCCAGCAGCCCCGGGTCCAGCAACACCGGGGAGCTGTTTTTT.

This chain connects TRBV4-1 to TRBJ2-7, with D unclear. CDR1 and CDR2 (germline): MGHRA, YSYEKL. The CDR3 runs to 14 residues. The V gene lost 0 bases and the J gene lost 3 bases, with 9 bases spanning the gap. CDR3 sequence: CASSQDLASYEQYF. In nucleotides, the CDR3 is TGCGCCAGCAGCCAAGATTTGGCTAGCTACGAGCAGTACTTC.

The chain joins TRBV18 to TRBJ1-2; D gene unclear. CDR3 length equals 16 residues. Between the trimmed V and J ends, which lost 2 bases and 0 bases, there was a span of 13 bases. Germline V gene lookup returns CDR1 KGHSH and CDR2 LQKENI. CDR3 loop: CASSPFSSQANYGYTF. CDR3 nucleotides: TGTGCCAGCTCACCATTTTCGTCACAAGCTAACTATGGCTACACCTTC.

This clone was seen a single time. The V gene is TRBV5-8, the J gene TRBJ1-4; unclear D gene. Germline V gives CDR1 SGHTS, CDR2 YDEGEE. Trimming removed 0 bases at V and 7 bases at J, with 7 bases between. This CDR3 comprises 13 residues. CDR3 amino acids: CASSLGGSEKLFF. CDR3 coding DNA: TGTGCCAGCAGCTTGGGGGGTAGTGAAAAACTGTTTTTT.

This rearrangement joins TRBV7-6 to TRBJ2-5; tentative D call: TRBD1 (6 bases). CDR1 is SGHVS, CDR2 FNYEAQ, per germline. CDR3 length: 15 amino acids. V lost 5 bases and J lost 2, with 15 bases in between. The CDR3, as DNA: TGTGCCAGCAGCGCCTACCCCAGGGGACAAGAGACCCAGTACTTC. It is translated as CASSAYPRGQETQYF.

Written as DNA, the CDR3 is TGTGCCATCAGTGAGTTAGCGGGGCCCGCGGGCTACACCTTC. This gives the protein CAISELAGPAGYTF. The rearrangement links TRBV10-3 to TRBJ1-2; perhaps TRBD1 as D (5 bases). Germline CDR1 is ENHRY and CDR2 is SYGVKD. The CDR3 has 14 amino acids. Trimming removed 1 base from V and 8 bases from J, with 14 bases in between.

The rearrangement links TRBV12-5 to TRBJ1-5, with 8 bases fitting TRBD1. The CDR3 loop spans 16 amino acids. Losses at the gene ends were 7 bases for V and 3 bases for J; bases not matched to a gene: 11. Germline lookup yields CDR1 LGHNT and CDR2 FRNRAP. CDR3 in DNA: TGTGCTAGTGCCCAAATATCGGGACAGGTCAATCAGCCCCAGCATTTT. This translates into CASAQISGQVNQPQHF.

The gene calls are TRBV7-3 and TRBJ2-1, with 10 positions matching TRBD2. With 4 bases clipped from V and 4 bases from J, the junction kept 7 bases outside the gene matches. The CDR3 is 16 residues long. Germline loops: CDR1 SGHTA, CDR2 FQGTGA. CDR3 nucleotide sequence: TGTGCCAGCAGCTCACAAAGCGGGGGGGTATACAATGAGCAGTTCTTC. Residues: CASSSQSGGVYNEQFF.

The chain carries TRBV6-4 and TRBJ1-5; 7 nucleotides agree with TRBD1. The germline V gene has CDR1 MRHNA and CDR2 SNTAGT. V was clipped by 4 bases and J by 7 bases; unmatched bases: 4. The CDR3 has 13 amino acids. In DNA form, the CDR3 reads TGTGCCAGCAGTGCCGGGACAGCCCAGCCCCAGCATTTT. Translated: CASSAGTAQPQHF.

The genes are TRBV19 and TRBJ2-2; D tentatively fits TRBD1 or TRBD2 (5 bases each). Trimming stripped 2 bases from V and 6 bases from J, with 10 bases between. The CDR3 consists of 14 residues. From germline, CDR1 is LNHDA and CDR2 SQIVND (reference sequence). The chain's CDR3 is CASSIRGAAGELFF. CDR3 nucleotide sequence: TGTGCCAGTAGTATAAGAGGGGCCGCCGGGGAGCTGTTTTTT.

The chain carries TRBV5-1 and TRBJ1-2; no firm D call. Germline CDR1 SGHRS, CDR2 YFSETQ. CDR3 length equals 13 residues. The V gene lost 4 bases and the J gene lost 1 base, with 8 bases spanning the gap. CDR3 protein: CASSPTVNYGYTF. CDR3 bases: TGCGCCAGCAGCCCAACAGTTAACTATGGCTACACCTTC.